These 21 T cell receptor beta chains were all obtained from the same sample, sequenced in a study of T-cell memory formation after mild COVID-19 listed by TCRdb under 2021. Libraries came from 5' RACE. Sequenced using an Illumina NovaSeq 6000. TCRdb took the public reads, trimmed them with fastp at Q25, ran MiXCR for clone calling and kept in-frame beta chains. Every entry covers one CDR3 protein and lists the most common genes and DNA from its rows. The sample has 310,000 or so distinct CDR3 sequences on record, approximately 15% of them singletons. The top ten clonotypes cover 22% of the sample. Material for sequencing was PBMCs or a T cell subset sorted from them (not recorded which). Receptors were obtained from a man in his late teens or twenties who had mild COVID-19 (a few samples of this study predate the infection). The sample titles of this study are shuffled in the database, so cell type and time point are left out; the donor was told from shared clones.

This clonotype has a handful of counts. The chain joins TRBV5-1 to TRBJ2-3; TRBD1 matches 7 bases. This CDR3 has 14 amino acids. The germline V gene has CDR1 SGHRS and CDR2 YFSETQ. The J segment lost 6 bases and the V segment lost 0 bases, leaving 4 bases of the junction unmatched. CDR3 nucleotides: TGCGCCAGCAGCTTGGACACAGGGGTGGATACGCAGTATTTT. Translated: CASSLDTGVDTQYF.

V gene TRBV30 combines with J gene TRBJ2-3; D is perhaps TRBD1 or TRBD2 (6 bases each). This CDR3 has 13 amino acids. The V gene's germline CDR1 is GTSNPN and CDR2 SVGIG (reference sequence). V was clipped by 8 bases and J by 3 bases, with 15 bases between them. CDR3 sequence reads: CAGLRGATDTQYF. CDR3 nucleotides: TGTGCCGGCCTGAGGGGGGCGACAGATACGCAGTATTTT.

The sample holds a few counts of this clonotype. The CDR3 sequence: CSAREDQSIQYF. DNA for the CDR3: TGCAGTGCTAGAGAGGACCAGAGCATTCAGTACTTC. The chain links TRBV20-1 to TRBJ2-4; D gene uncertain. Germline CDR1 is DFQATT and CDR2 is SNEGSKA (reference sequence). V lost 0 bases, J lost 9 bases, and 9 bases lay in between. This CDR3 spans 12 amino acids.

This clonotype was counted between two and nine times. V is TRBV6-1 and J is TRBJ2-1; D ambiguous. V dropped 6 bases and J dropped 2 bases, with 11 bases sitting between them. The CDR3 totals 14 residues. The germline gives CDR1 MNHNS, CDR2 SASEGT. The CDR3 nucleotides are TGTGCCAGCAGGCTGACGCAAACCTACAATGAGCAGTTCTTC. It is translated as CASRLTQTYNEQFF.

This clonotype has just a few counts. The chain has TRBV5-3 and TRBJ1-3; D is uncertain. TRBV5-3 is an ORF, and what it does is uncertain. With 2 bases removed from V and 3 bases from J, the gap between germline ends came to 6 bases. The CDR3 consists of 13 residues. The CDR3 spells CARSLGRGNTIYF. For the CDR3, the DNA is TGTGCCAGAAGCTTAGGCCGTGGAAACACCATATATTTT.

This clonotype was found a few times. The chain's CDR3 is CASSLRVEKLFF. For the CDR3, the DNA is TGTGCCAGCAGTTTGCGGGTCGAAAAACTGTTTTTT. The chain has TRBV28 and TRBJ1-4; D is undetermined. Germline V gene sequence: CDR1 MDHEN, CDR2 SYDVKM. V was trimmed by 3 bases and J by 8 bases, leaving 7 bases between them. The CDR3 loop spans 12 amino acids.

This clonotype has a handful of counts. The V call is TRBV12-3 or TRBV12-4, the J call TRBJ2-2; no clear D. The CDR3 runs to 11 residues. V lost 8 bases and J 7 bases, leaving 8 bases between the germline ends. The CDR3: CASATRGELFF. The CDR3 bases are TGTGCCAGCGCGACCCGCGGGGAGCTGTTTTTT.

V gene TRBV6-5 combines with J gene TRBJ1-2, with a possible D match to TRBD1 (5 bases). Germline assignment: CDR1 MNHEY and CDR2 SVGAGI. V was cut by 4 bases and J by 7 bases, with 25 bases left in between. The CDR3 sequence is 17 residues long. The CDR3 sequence is CASSFRPGKLSRGGYTF. In nucleotides, the CDR3 is TGTGCCAGCAGTTTCCGACCCGGGAAACTCAGTAGGGGTGGCTACACCTTC.

This clonotype has just a few counts. The chain has TRBV5-1 and TRBJ2-5; 8 bases match TRBD2. Unmatched junction bases numbered 5, after V lost 0 bases and J lost 4 bases. The germline V gene has CDR1 SGHRS and CDR2 YFSETQ. CDR3 size: 15 residues. For the CDR3, the DNA is TGCGCCAGCAGCTTGGGCGTTGCGGGAGGAGAGACCCAGTACTTC. This gives the protein CASSLGVAGGETQYF.

In its sample, this clonotype was seen many times. The V gene is TRBV5-1, the J gene TRBJ2-3; D possibly uses TRBD1 or TRBD2 (5 bases each). V was trimmed by 0 bases and J by 9 bases, leaving 14 bases between them. The CDR3 is made up of 14 amino acids. Germline assignment: CDR1 SGHRS and CDR2 YFSETQ. In nucleotides, the CDR3 is TGCGCCAGCAGCTTGGGGGCCCGGGGCGACACGCAGTATTTT. Encoded protein: CASSLGARGDTQYF.

The chain joins TRBV27 to TRBJ2-1; TRBD2 agrees at 16 bases. This CDR3 is built from 18 residues. Per germline, CDR1 MNHEY and CDR2 SMNVEV (reference sequence). V shed 10 bases, J shed 3 bases, and the junction held 12 bases outside the gene matches. For the CDR3, the DNA is TGTGCCACCAGGCTAGGGACTAGCGGGGGGGCGTTCTACAATGAGCAGTTCTTC. Encoded protein: CATRLGTSGGAFYNEQFF.

This clonotype came up a few times. This rearrangement joins TRBV6-5 to TRBJ2-5; 8 nucleotides agree with TRBD2. The V segment lost 6 bases and the J segment 0 bases; nucleotides outside the gene matches: 9. The CDR3 totals 16 residues. Germline assignment: CDR1 MNHEY and CDR2 SVGAGI. The CDR3 DNA reads TGTGCCAGCAGACGCCTGGCGGGGGGAAACCAAGAGACCCAGTACTTC. Translated: CASRRLAGGNQETQYF.

The sample holds a few counts of this clonotype. This chain joins TRBV2 and TRBJ2-2, with D perhaps TRBD1 or TRBD2 (5 bases each). The CDR3 sequence is 15 residues long. CDR1 is SNHLY and CDR2 is FYNNEI in the germline V gene. V lost 9 bases to trimming and J lost 0 bases, with 14 bases between them. CDR3 amino acids: CASNLGRANTGELFF. The DNA of the CDR3 is TGTGCCAGTAATCTGGGACGGGCGAACACCGGGGAGCTGTTTTTT.

Ten or more counts support this clonotype. CDR3 sequence reads: CASSLEAGRTDTQYF. The CDR3 DNA follows: TGTGCCAGCAGTTTAGAGGCGGGCCGCACAGATACGCAGTATTTT. The chain carries TRBV28 and TRBJ2-3; a weak D match, TRBD2 (5 bases). Germline V gives CDR1 MDHEN, CDR2 SYDVKM. Trimming removed 2 bases at V and 1 base at J, with 10 bases between. This CDR3 has 15 residues.

Written as DNA, the CDR3 is TGTGCCAGCTCACCACTTGAGGTTGCAGAGACCCAGTACTTC. Translation gives CASSPLEVAETQYF. The chain carries TRBV18 and TRBJ2-5; D not certain. There are 14 residues in the CDR3. The V end lost 1 base, the J end lost 4 bases, and 10 bases lay between the germline ends. The germline gives CDR1 KGHSH, CDR2 LQKENI.

The chain recombines TRBV10-3 with TRBJ2-7; D is undetermined. Trimming pared 11 bases from V and 0 bases from J, leaving 11 bases between. The CDR3 has 12 amino acids. Germline V gene lookup returns CDR1 ENHRY and CDR2 SYGVKD. For the CDR3, the DNA is TGTGCCTCTATGACGCTCTCCTACGAGCAGTACTTC. Translation gives CASMTLSYEQYF.

The genes are TRBV20-1 and TRBJ1-4; 7 nucleotides align to TRBD1. CDR3 length equals 15 residues. With 5 bases clipped from V and 0 bases from J, the junction kept 6 bases outside the gene matches. Germline V gene data show CDR1 as DFQATT and CDR2 as SNEGSKA (reference sequence). The chain's CDR3 is CSAPRDRTTNEKLFF. The CDR3 region has the DNA TGCAGTGCTCCCCGGGACAGAACAACTAATGAAAAACTGTTTTTT.

This chain uses TRBV7-2 with TRBJ2-3; weak D call: TRBD1 (5 bases). The length of the CDR3 is 15 residues. Per the germline V gene, CDR1 is SGHTA and CDR2 is FQGNSA. V lost 6 bases and J lost 0, with 13 bases in between. CDR3 nucleotides: TGTGCCAGCAGAATCCAGGGCCATAGCACAGATACGCAGTATTTT. It translates to CASRIQGHSTDTQYF.

This clonotype has more than one count but fewer than ten. This chain links TRBV20-1 with TRBJ1-5, with 12 bases lining up with TRBD1. This CDR3 is built from 14 residues. Unmatched junction bases numbered 4, after V lost 3 bases and J lost 7 bases. Per the germline V gene, CDR1 is DFQATT and CDR2 is SNEGSKA (reference sequence). CDR3 amino acids: CSASRDRGRQPQHF. CDR3 sequence (DNA): TGCAGTGCTAGCCGGGACAGGGGGCGGCAGCCCCAGCATTTT.

This clonotype was picked up a small number of times. The J gene is TRBJ1-1, the V gene TRBV6-2 or TRBV6-3; 7 bases match TRBD1. V was pared by 2 bases and J by 8 bases, with 2 bases of the junction left unmatched. Germline V CDR1 and CDR2: MNHEY, SVGEGT. The CDR3 runs to 12 residues. The CDR3 is CASSYPRGEAFF. The CDR3 DNA is TGTGCCAGCAGTTACCCCAGGGGGGAAGCTTTCTTT.

This clonotype has more than one count but fewer than ten. The V call is TRBV7-7, the J call TRBJ2-2; the D is unclear. Trimming cost V 4 bases and J 7 bases, with 7 bases left between them. This CDR3 is built from 12 residues. Per germline, CDR1 SSHAT and CDR2 FNYEAQ (reference sequence). For the CDR3, the DNA is TGTGCCAGCAGCTCAACTGGCGGGGAGCTGTTTTTT. It codes for CASSSTGGELFF.